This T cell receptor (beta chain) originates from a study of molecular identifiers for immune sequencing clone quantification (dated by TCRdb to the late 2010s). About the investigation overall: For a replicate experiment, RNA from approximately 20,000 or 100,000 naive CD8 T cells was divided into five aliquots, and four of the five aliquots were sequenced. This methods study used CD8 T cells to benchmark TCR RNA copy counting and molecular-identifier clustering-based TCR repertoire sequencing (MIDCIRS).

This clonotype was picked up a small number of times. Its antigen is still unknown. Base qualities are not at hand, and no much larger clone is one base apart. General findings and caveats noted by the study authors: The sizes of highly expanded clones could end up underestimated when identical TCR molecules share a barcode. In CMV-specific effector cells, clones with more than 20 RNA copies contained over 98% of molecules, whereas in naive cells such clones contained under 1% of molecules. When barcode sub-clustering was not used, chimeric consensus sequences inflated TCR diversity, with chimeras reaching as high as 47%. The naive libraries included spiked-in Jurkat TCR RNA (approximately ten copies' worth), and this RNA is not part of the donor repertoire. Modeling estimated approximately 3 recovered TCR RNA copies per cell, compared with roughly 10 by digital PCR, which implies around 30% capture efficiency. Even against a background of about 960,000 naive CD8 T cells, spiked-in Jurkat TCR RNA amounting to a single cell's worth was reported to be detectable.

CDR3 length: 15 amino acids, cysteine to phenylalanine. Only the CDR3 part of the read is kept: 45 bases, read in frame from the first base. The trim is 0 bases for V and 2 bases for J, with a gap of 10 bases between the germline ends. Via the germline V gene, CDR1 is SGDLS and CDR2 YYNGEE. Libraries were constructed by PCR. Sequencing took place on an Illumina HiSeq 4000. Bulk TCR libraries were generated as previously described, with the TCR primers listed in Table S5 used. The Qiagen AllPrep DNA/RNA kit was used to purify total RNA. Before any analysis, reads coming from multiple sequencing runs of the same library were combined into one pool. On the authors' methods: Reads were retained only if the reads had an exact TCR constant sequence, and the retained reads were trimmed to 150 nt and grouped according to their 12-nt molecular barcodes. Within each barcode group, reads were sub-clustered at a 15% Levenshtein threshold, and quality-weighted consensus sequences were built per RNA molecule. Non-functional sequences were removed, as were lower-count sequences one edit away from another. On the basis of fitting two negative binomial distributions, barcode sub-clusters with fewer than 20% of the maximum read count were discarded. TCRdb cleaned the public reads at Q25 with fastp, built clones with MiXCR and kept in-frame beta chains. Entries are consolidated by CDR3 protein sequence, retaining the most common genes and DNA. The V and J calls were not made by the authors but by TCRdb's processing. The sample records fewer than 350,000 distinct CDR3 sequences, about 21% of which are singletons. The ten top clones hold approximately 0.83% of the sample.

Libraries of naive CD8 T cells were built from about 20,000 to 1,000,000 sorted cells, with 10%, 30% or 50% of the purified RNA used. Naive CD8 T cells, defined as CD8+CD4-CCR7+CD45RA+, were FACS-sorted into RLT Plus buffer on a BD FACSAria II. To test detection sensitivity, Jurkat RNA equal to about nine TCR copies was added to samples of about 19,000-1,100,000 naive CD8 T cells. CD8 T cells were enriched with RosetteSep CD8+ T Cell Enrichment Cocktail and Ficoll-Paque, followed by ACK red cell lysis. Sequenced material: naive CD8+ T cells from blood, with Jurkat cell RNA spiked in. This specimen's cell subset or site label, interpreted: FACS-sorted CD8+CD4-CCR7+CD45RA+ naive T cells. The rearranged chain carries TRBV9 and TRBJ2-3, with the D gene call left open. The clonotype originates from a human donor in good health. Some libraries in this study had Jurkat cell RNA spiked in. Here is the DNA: TGTGCCAGCAGCGTAGGTTCAGAGGACACAGATACGCAGTATTTT. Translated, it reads CASSVGSEDTDTQYF.